This entry lists 21 T cell receptor beta chains sequenced from one sample in a study of monozygotic twins with inflammatory bowel disease. TCRdb derives one entry per CDR3 protein from the 5' RACE reads, leaving out DNA. Its clone listing holds 190,000 or so distinct CDR3 sequences. The sequenced sample was blood. The receptor set was obtained from a human donor with ulcerative colitis or Crohn's disease, or a healthy co-twin of an affected twin (not recorded which).

CDR3: CATSRQGENIQYF. This chain links TRBV15 with TRBJ2-4; TCRdb names TRBD1, which stays unverified in the absence of DNA. The germline V gene has CDR1 LNHNV and CDR2 YYDKDF (reference sequence). This CDR3 has 13 amino acids.

This chain's CDR3 is CASSVGDRGNTEAFF. The chain recombines TRBV2 with TRBJ1-1; no DNA is available, so the TRBD1 call from TCRdb remains unchecked. There are 15 residues in the CDR3. Germline V gene lookup returns CDR1 SNHLY and CDR2 FYNNEI. Combining the CDR3 with reference TRBV2 and TRBJ1-1 gives the whole variable domain EPEVTQTPSHQVTQMGQEVILRCVPISNHLYFYWYRQILGQKVEFLVSFYNNEISEKSEIFDDQFSVERPDGSNFTLKIRSTKLEDSAMYFCASSVGDRGNTEAFFGQGTRLTVV.

The chain carries TRBV12-3 or TRBV12-4 and TRBJ1-1. This CDR3 contains 15 residues. This CDR3 reads CASSYPPTGGVVAFF.

The CDR3 region is CASSPGTLETEAFF. The rearrangement links TRBV7-8 to TRBJ1-1; TCRdb indicates TRBD1, and absent DNA this call remains unverified. CDR3 size: 14 residues. Germline lookup yields CDR1 SGHVS and CDR2 FQNEAQ.

The V call is TRBV20-1, the J call TRBJ2-3; TCRdb lists TRBD1, though no DNA is available to test this call. CDR1 DFQATT and CDR2 SNEGSKA come from the germline V gene (reference sequence). This CDR3 region has 16 residues. The CDR3 reads CSASELAGAVTDTQYF.

This chain links TRBV7-9 with TRBJ2-2; no DNA is available, so the TRBD1 call from TCRdb remains unchecked. The CDR3 contains 17 residues. Germline V gene lookup returns CDR1 SEHNR and CDR2 FQNEAQ (reference sequence). This CDR3 reads CASSLARTGLVAGELFF.

The chain uses TRBV11-2 and TRBJ2-1; TCRdb lists TRBD1, though no DNA is available to test this call. CDR3 length: 16 residues. From germline, CDR1 is SGHAT and CDR2 FQNNGV. CDR3 region: CASSLRGPAPWGEQFF.

The chain combines TRBV5-1 with TRBJ1-4; with no DNA, the TCRdb D assignment of TRBD1 cannot be verified. Germline CDR1 and CDR2: SGHRS and YFSETQ. CDR3 length: 14 residues. The CDR3 sequence: CASTDSATNEKLFF. Full variable domain (rest looked up from reference TRBV5-1 and TRBJ1-4): KAGVTQTPRYLIKTRGQQVTLSCSPISGHRSVSWYQQTPGQGLQFLFEYFSETQRNKGNFPGRFSGRQFSNSRSEMNVSTLELGDSALYLCASTDSATNEKLFFGSGTQLSVL.

This chain connects TRBV27 to TRBJ2-7; TCRdb names TRBD1, which stays unverified in the absence of DNA. CDR1 is MNHEY and CDR2 is SMNVEV in the germline V gene (reference sequence). The CDR3 extends over 14 amino acids. The chain's CDR3 is CASSLSAGLYEQYF.

The chain carries TRBV12-3 or TRBV12-4 and TRBJ1-2; without DNA, the TCRdb call of TRBD1 cannot be checked. The CDR3 sequence is 15 residues long. The CDR3 here is CASSPTGGGVYGYTF.

The chain carries TRBV7-2 and TRBJ2-1; TCRdb designates TRBD1, a call that cannot be tested without DNA. The CDR3 length is 15 residues. Germline V lookup: CDR1 SGHTA, CDR2 FQGNSA. This CDR3 reads CASSLFRDPNNEQFF.

The genes are TRBV7-2 and TRBJ1-2. The CDR3 is 16 amino acids. Per the germline V gene, CDR1 is SGHTA and CDR2 is FQGNSA. CDR3 sequence reads: CASSLVGPQGPGGYTF.

This chain connects TRBV5-1 to TRBJ1-1; TCRdb's D call of TRBD1 is untestable without DNA. Germline loops: CDR1 SGHRS, CDR2 YFSETQ. The CDR3 runs to 13 residues. This chain's CDR3 is CASSLQGSTEAFF.

The rearrangement links TRBV4-1 to TRBJ2-7; TCRdb calls TRBD1, which cannot be checked without DNA. This CDR3 spans 15 amino acids. CDR1 and CDR2 from the germline V gene are MGHRA and YSYEKL. CDR3 sequence reads: CASSQRIGWSYEQYF.

The chain employs TRBV29-1 and TRBJ2-7; TCRdb gives TRBD1 as the D gene, but with no DNA this cannot be confirmed. CDR1 and CDR2 from the germline V gene are SQVTM and ANQGSEA. There are 12 residues in the CDR3. The CDR3 protein is CSVEGGAYEQHF.

The V gene is TRBV10-3, the J gene TRBJ2-7; as DNA is missing, the TRBD1 call by TCRdb cannot be tested. CDR1 is ENHRY and CDR2 is SYGVKD in the germline V gene. The CDR3 extends over 14 amino acids. The CDR3: CAISRTVGAYEQYF.

The genes are TRBV5-1 and TRBJ1-3. CDR1 is SGHRS, CDR2 YFSETQ, per germline. This CDR3 region has 15 residues. CDR3 in amino acids: CASSLGVGGGNTIYF.

The rearrangement joins TRBV5-5 to TRBJ2-2; TCRdb's D call of TRBD1 is untestable without DNA. CDR1 SGHKS and CDR2 YYEKEE come from the germline V gene (reference sequence). The CDR3 has 16 residues. CDR3 region: CASSWDQGVWTGELFF.

J is TRBJ2-1 and V is TRBV5-1; absent DNA, TCRdb's TRBD1 call cannot be checked. The CDR3 is 13 residues long. Germline lookup yields CDR1 SGHRS and CDR2 YFSETQ. CDR3 region: CASSLQGGNEQFF.

V and J are TRBV7-2 and TRBJ1-1. The CDR3 sequence is 11 residues long. Per germline, CDR1 SGHTA and CDR2 FQGNSA. The CDR3 loop reads CASSFGEWAFF. Combining the CDR3 with reference TRBV7-2 and TRBJ1-1 gives the whole variable domain GAGVSQSPSNKVTEKGKDVELRCDPISGHTALYWYRQSLGQGLEFLIYFQGNSAPDKSGLPSDRFSAERTGGSVSTLTIQRTQQEDSAVYLCASSFGEWAFFGQGTRLTVV.

The chain has TRBV5-1 and TRBJ1-2. The CDR3 is 14 amino acids. The V gene's germline CDR1 is SGHRS and CDR2 YFSETQ. CDR3 amino acids: CASSSLLPGYGYTF.